The clone carrying this T cell receptor (beta chain) was found once. Its antigen is undetermined. The entry originates in a study of a mutant IDH1 vaccine in newly diagnosed glioma. Overall study: Onset of vaccination occurred 4-6 weeks following radiotherapy alone, or with temozolomide cycles. Patients were pretreated with radiotherapy, temozolomide, or both, mostly both.

Time point of the sample: week 47, end of study. All doses held 300 ug of mutant IDH1 20-mer peptide, with topical imiquimod. Produced via immunoSEQ multiplex PCR; TCRdb's table is partial and in-frame only. This sample yields over 50,000 clones, of which approximately 76% are seen a single time; over 4.5% belongs to the top ten. Germline CDR1 is SGHRS and CDR2 is YFSETQ. Between the trimmed V and J ends, which lost 4 bases and 5 bases, there was a span of 18 bases. This CDR3 comprises 15 residues. The receptor was isolated from a woman in her thirties or forties with glioma. Some clones in this sample may be carry-over from other donors' samples. The rearrangement uses TRBV5-1 and TRBJ2-5; D may be TRBD1 or TRBD2 (6 bases each). The sequenced sample was PBMCs, obtained from a glioma patient whose treatment included an IDH1 peptide vaccine. Here the CDR3 reads CASSPKPGAGETQYF. DNA of the CDR3: TGCGCCAGCAGCCCCAAGCCAGGGGCGGGGGAGACCCAGTACTTC. The variable domain in full, completed from reference TRBV5-1 and TRBJ2-5, reads KAGVTQTPRYLIKTRGQQVTLSCSPISGHRSVSWYQQTPGQGLQFLFEYFSETQRNKGNFPGRFSGRQFSNSRSEMNVSTLELGDSALYLCASSPKPGAGETQYFGPGTRLLVL.